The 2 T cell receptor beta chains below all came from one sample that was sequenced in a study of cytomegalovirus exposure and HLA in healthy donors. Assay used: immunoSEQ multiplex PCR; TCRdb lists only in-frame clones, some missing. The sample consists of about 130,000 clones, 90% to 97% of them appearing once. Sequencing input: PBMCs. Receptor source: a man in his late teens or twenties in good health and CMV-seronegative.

In nucleotides, the CDR3 is TGTGCCATCAGCGGACTAGCGGGAGAGTTCCGCGAGCAGTACTTC. Its translation: CAISGLAGEFREQYF. The rearrangement joins TRBV10-3 to TRBJ2-7, with 13 bases fitting TRBD2. CDR1 is ENHRY, CDR2 SYGVKD, per germline. Germline trimming cut 6 bases from V and 6 bases from J; bases unmatched to any gene: 8. This CDR3 is 15 amino acids long.

CDR3 region: CASSFRGQITDTQYF. CDR3 nucleotides: TGTGCCAGCAGCTTCAGGGGGCAGATCACAGATACGCAGTATTTT. V usage is TRBV9 and J usage is TRBJ2-3, with 8 bases lining up with TRBD1. The length of the CDR3 is 15 residues. After removal of 4 bases from V and 2 bases from J, the junction contained 6 bases not matched to a gene. Germline V gene data show CDR1 as SGDLS and CDR2 as YYNGEE.